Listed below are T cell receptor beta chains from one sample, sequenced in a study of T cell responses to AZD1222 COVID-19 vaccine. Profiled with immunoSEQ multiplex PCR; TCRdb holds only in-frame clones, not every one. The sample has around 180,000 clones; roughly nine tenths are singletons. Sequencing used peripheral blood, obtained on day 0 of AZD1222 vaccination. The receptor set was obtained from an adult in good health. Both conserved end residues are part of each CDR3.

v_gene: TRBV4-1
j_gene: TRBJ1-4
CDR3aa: CASCGQRTAGTNEKLFF

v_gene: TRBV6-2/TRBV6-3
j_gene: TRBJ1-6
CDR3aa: CASSYRGLSYNSPLHF

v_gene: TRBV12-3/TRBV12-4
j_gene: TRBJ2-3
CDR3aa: CASRGPSTDTQYF

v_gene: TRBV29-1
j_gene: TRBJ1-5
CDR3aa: CSVGTGTDNQPQHF

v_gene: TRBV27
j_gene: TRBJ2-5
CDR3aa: CASSSGASGVETQYF

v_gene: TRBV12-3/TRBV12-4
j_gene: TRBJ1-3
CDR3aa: CASSMTGNTIYF

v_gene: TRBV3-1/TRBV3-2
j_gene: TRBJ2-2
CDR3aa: CASSRFVPGLAPTNTGELFF

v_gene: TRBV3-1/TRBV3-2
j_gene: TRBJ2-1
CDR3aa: CASSQSGTSGGVYNEQFF

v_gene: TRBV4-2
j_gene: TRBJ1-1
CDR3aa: CASSQDEVGGTEAFF

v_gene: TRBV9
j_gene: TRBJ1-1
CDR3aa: CASSRDRTNTEAFF

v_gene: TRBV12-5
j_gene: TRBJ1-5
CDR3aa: CASGLTSQGQPQHF

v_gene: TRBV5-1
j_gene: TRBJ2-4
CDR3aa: CASSSTGERNIQYF

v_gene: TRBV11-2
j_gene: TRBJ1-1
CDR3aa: CASSLVAGMNTEAFF

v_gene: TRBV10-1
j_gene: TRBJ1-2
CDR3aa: CASSEVRGYGYTF

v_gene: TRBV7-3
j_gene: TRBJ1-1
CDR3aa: CASSLLAAENTEAFF

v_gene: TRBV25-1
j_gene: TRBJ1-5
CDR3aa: CASTNGGLGDQPQHF

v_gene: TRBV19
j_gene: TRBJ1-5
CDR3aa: CASSIDGDPSNQPQHF

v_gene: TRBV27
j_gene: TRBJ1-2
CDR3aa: CASSLKLRQGFFGYTF

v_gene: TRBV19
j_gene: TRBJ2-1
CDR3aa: CASSISGGAYNEQFF

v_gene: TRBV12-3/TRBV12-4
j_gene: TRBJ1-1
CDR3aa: CASGDSLNTEAFF

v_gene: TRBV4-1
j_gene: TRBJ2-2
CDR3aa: CASSPRTGANTGELFF

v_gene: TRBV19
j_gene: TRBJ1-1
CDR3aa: CASSIVGANTEAFF

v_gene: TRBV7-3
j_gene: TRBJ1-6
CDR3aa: CASSYDVDSPLHF

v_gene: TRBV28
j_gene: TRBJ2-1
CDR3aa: CASSPGRNEQFF

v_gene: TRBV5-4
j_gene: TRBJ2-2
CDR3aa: CASSPRLGSNTGELFF

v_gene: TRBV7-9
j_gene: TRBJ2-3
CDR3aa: CASRTGGADTQYF

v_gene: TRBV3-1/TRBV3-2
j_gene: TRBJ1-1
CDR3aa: CASSQWGGIEAFF

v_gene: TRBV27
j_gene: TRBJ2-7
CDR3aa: CASSFDSLTYEQYF

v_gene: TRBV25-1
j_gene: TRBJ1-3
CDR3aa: CASIGVGNTIYF

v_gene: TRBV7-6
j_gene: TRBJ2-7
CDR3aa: CASSLDQKSYEQYF

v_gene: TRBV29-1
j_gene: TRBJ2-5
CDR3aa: CSVEDLETQYF

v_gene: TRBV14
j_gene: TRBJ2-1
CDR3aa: CASSQDPSGGSNEQFF

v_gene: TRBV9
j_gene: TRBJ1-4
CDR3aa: CASSVVGTGREKLFF

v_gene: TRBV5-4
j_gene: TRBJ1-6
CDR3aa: CASSLDNSPLHF

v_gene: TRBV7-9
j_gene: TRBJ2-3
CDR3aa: CASSAKEGFSDTQYF

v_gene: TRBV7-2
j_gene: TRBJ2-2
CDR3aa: CASSSHSRTANTGELFF

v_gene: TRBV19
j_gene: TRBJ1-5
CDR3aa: CASILRGQGGRGNQPQHF